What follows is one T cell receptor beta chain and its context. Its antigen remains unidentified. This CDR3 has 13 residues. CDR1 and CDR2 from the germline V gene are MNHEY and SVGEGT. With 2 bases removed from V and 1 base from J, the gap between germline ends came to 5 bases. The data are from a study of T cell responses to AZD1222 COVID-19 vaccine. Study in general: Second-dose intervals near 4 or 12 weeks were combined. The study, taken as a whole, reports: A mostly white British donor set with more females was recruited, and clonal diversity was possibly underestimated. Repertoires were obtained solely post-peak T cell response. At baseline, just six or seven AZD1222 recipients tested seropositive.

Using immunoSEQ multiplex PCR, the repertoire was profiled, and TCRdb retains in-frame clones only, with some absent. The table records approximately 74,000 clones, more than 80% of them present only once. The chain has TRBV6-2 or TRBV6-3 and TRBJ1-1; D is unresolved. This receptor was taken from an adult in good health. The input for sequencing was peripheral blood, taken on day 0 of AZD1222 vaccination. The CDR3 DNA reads TGTGCCAGCAGTTACAGAACGAACACTGAAGCTTTCTTT. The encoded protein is CASSYRTNTEAFF.